This T cell receptor (beta chain) was retrieved from a study of blood T cell repertoires in COVID-19. Study in general: Samples taken during acute and convalescent COVID-19 were collected in the United States, Italy and Spain. PBMCs, B-cell-depleted T cells, or T cells provided the cDNA or gDNA that made up the material.

Under the authors' procedure: Amplified reference gene primers provided the basis for estimating nucleated cell counts. TCRdb's table, derived via immunoSEQ multiplex PCR, lists solely in-frame clones and lacks some. V and J calls and clone size are given by that table; D and trimming were obtained from the DNA. The sample consists of around 120,000 clones, more than 65% of them appearing once. CDR3 size: 14 residues. Trimming left V 7 bases short and J 0 bases short, with 10 bases between. Germline V gene sequence: CDR1 MDHEN, CDR2 SYDVKM. Sequencing was carried out using peripheral blood. The receptor was isolated from a woman in her seventies with acute or convalescent COVID-19. The chain couples TRBV28 to TRBJ1-5, with D possibly TRBD1 on 5 matching bases. Here the CDR3 DNA reads TGTGCCAGCAAACGGGGGGATAGCAATCAGCCCCAGCATTTT. It codes for CASKRGDSNQPQHF.